Below are 30 T cell receptor beta chains sequenced from a single sample in a study of T cell responses to AZD1222 COVID-19 vaccine. Assay: immunoSEQ multiplex PCR; the TCRdb copy retains only in-frame clones and omits some. Of approximately 72,000 clones listed, about 89% are singletons. The starting material was peripheral blood, obtained 28 days after the second AZD1222 dose. The receptor source for this set is an adult who received the AZD1222 COVID-19 vaccine.

This chain connects TRBV14 to TRBJ2-3; unclear D gene. V lost 1 base, J lost 0 bases, and 5 bases lay in between. The CDR3 has 14 amino acids. Germline V gene sequence: CDR1 SGHDN, CDR2 FVKESK. CDR3 in amino acids: CASSQGRSTDTQYF. In DNA, the CDR3 is TGTGCCAGCAGCCAAGGGAGAAGCACAGATACGCAGTATTTT.

The chain has TRBV5-6 and TRBJ2-1, with 12 bases that match TRBD2. This CDR3 contains 17 residues. In germline, CDR1 is SGHDT, CDR2 YYEEEE. V trimming: 4 bases; J trimming: 2 bases; junction bases outside the gene matches: 7. For the CDR3, the DNA is TGTGCCAGCAGCCCGACTAGCGGGAGTATCCCCTACAATGAGCAGTTCTTC. This sequence encodes CASSPTSGSIPYNEQFF. Full variable domain (missing parts from reference TRBV5-6 and TRBJ2-1): DAGVTQSPTHLIKTRGQQVTLRCSPKSGHDTVSWYQQALGQGPQFIFQYYEEEERQRGNFPDRFSGHQFPNYSSELNVNALLLGDSALYLCASSPTSGSIPYNEQFFGPGTRLTVL.

J is TRBJ1-5 and V is TRBV5-1; maybe TRBD1 (6 bases). Germline-derived CDR1 and CDR2 are SGHRS and YFSETQ. The ends were cut back, 4 bases at V and 4 bases at J, with 9 bases in the middle. The CDR3 extends over 13 amino acids. CDR3 region: CASSLTGNQPQHF. The CDR3 DNA sequence: TGCGCCAGCAGCCTTACAGGGAATCAGCCCCAGCATTTT.

The rearrangement uses TRBV5-1 and TRBJ2-2; TRBD2 is a possible D gene (6 bases). The CDR3 covers 14 residues. Trimming pared 7 bases from V and 0 bases from J, leaving 10 bases between. CDR1 is SGHRS and CDR2 is YFSETQ in the germline V gene. CDR3 in DNA: TGCGCCAGCTCCCGACTAGCGAACACCGGGGAGCTGTTTTTT. Translating it yields CASSRLANTGELFF. The full variable domain, rest sourced from reference TRBV5-1 and TRBJ2-2, is KAGVTQTPRYLIKTRGQQVTLSCSPISGHRSVSWYQQTPGQGLQFLFEYFSETQRNKGNFPGRFSGRQFSNSRSEMNVSTLELGDSALYLCASSRLANTGELFFGEGSRLTVL.

V gene TRBV30 combines with J gene TRBJ1-5, with no clear D. The CDR3 extends over 13 amino acids. The V end lost 1 base, the J end lost 4 bases, and 8 bases lay between the germline ends. The V gene's germline CDR1 is GTSNPN and CDR2 SVGIG (reference sequence). The DNA for the CDR3 is TGTGCCTGGAGTGAAGGGATGAATCAGCCCCAGCATTTT. It codes for CAWSEGMNQPQHF.

V gene TRBV2 combines with J gene TRBJ2-7; 12 bases line up with TRBD1. CDR3 length: 15 residues. The V gene end was trimmed by 9 bases and the J gene end by 0 bases; junction bases not matched to a gene: 6. Germline CDR1 and CDR2: SNHLY and FYNNEI. The CDR3 bases are TGTGCCAGTGTACCGGGACAGGGGGCCTCCTACGAGCAGTACTTC. It is translated as CASVPGQGASYEQYF.

This chain joins TRBV5-6 and TRBJ1-3, with TRBD1 as a possible D gene (5 bases). V shed 4 bases and J shed 0 bases, with 11 bases lying between them. Germline CDR1 SGHDT, CDR2 YYEEEE. This CDR3 is built from 15 residues. CDR3 in amino acids: CASSRGSGSGNTIYF. DNA for the CDR3: TGTGCCAGCAGCCGGGGGTCGGGCTCTGGAAACACCATATATTTT. The complete variable domain, with remaining parts taken from reference TRBV5-6 and TRBJ1-3, reads DAGVTQSPTHLIKTRGQQVTLRCSPKSGHDTVSWYQQALGQGPQFIFQYYEEEERQRGNFPDRFSGHQFPNYSSELNVNALLLGDSALYLCASSRGSGSGNTIYFGEGSWLTVV.

This chain connects TRBV6-6 to TRBJ2-1; D possibly corresponds to TRBD2 (6 bases). Germline-derived CDR1 and CDR2 are MNHNY and SVGAGI (reference sequence). V lost 4 bases and J 2 bases, leaving 9 bases between the germline ends. CDR3 length: 14 amino acids. The CDR3 here is CASSSGGTYNEQFF. The CDR3 region has the DNA TGTGCCAGCAGTTCAGGCGGGACCTACAATGAGCAGTTCTTC.

V and J are TRBV29-1 and TRBJ1-5; D is uncertain. The germline V and J ends were trimmed by 6 bases and 3 bases, with 9 bases remaining between them. The CDR3 contains 12 residues. Germline-derived CDR1 and CDR2 are SQVTM and ANQGSEA. The CDR3 protein is CSVAELNQPQHF. In DNA form, the CDR3 reads TGCAGCGTAGCCGAACTCAATCAGCCCCAGCATTTT.

This chain connects TRBV2 to TRBJ1-5, with 10 bases lining up with TRBD1. The germline V gene encodes CDR1 SNHLY and CDR2 FYNNEI. After removal of 3 bases from V and 2 bases from J, the junction contained 1 base not matched to a gene. The CDR3 consists of 15 residues. CDR3 region: CASSEGTGGNQPQHF. For the CDR3, the DNA is TGTGCCAGCAGTGAGGGGACAGGGGGCAATCAGCCCCAGCATTTT.

The chain couples TRBV11-3 to TRBJ2-1; D perhaps matches TRBD1 (5 bases). Germline V lookup: CDR1 SGHNT, CDR2 YENEEA. The V gene lost 5 bases and the J gene lost 7 bases, with 15 bases spanning the gap. CDR3 size: 14 residues. The CDR3 sequence: CASSPRRTKNEQFF. The CDR3 coding sequence is TGTGCCAGCAGCCCGAGACGGACAAAAAATGAGCAGTTCTTC.

This chain connects TRBV6-6 to TRBJ1-2; D gene ambiguous. V was cut by 1 base and J by 8 bases, with 17 bases left in between. The germline V gene has CDR1 MNHNY and CDR2 SVGAGI (reference sequence). The CDR3 covers 15 residues. The CDR3 reads CASSYYETMHGGYTF. The CDR3 DNA reads as TGTGCCAGCAGTTACTACGAAACTATGCACGGAGGCTACACCTTC.

The chain has TRBV7-2 and TRBJ2-7; the D is unclear. V shed 1 base and J shed 5 bases, with 12 bases lying between them. Per germline, CDR1 SGHTA and CDR2 FQGNSA. The CDR3 spans 14 residues. The CDR3 loop is CASSLDPDQNEQYF. The CDR3 DNA is TGTGCCAGCAGCTTAGACCCGGACCAAAACGAGCAGTACTTC.

CDR3 region: CASRGRGRNEQYF. Written as DNA, the CDR3 is TGTGCCAGCAGGGGGCGAGGTCGGAACGAGCAGTACTTC. The genes are TRBV7-2 and TRBJ2-7; TRBD1 might be the D (5 bases). The length of the CDR3 is 13 residues. CDR1 and CDR2 (germline): SGHTA, FQGNSA. V was clipped by 6 bases and J by 5 bases, with 14 bases between them.

The chain uses TRBV11-3 and TRBJ2-2; the D is unclear. V was shortened by 3 bases and J by 9 bases, with 11 bases between the two germline ends. Germline V lookup: CDR1 SGHNT, CDR2 YENEEA. This CDR3 region has 13 residues. The CDR3 nucleotides read TGTGCCAGCAGCTTGGGCATCTCACGGGAGCTGTTTTTT. This sequence encodes CASSLGISRELFF. The full variable domain, with the rest looked up from reference TRBV11-3 and TRBJ2-2, is EAGVVQSPRYKIIEKKQPVAFWCNPISGHNTLYWYLQNLGQGPELLIRYENEEAVDDSQLPKDRFSAERLKGVDSTLKIQPAELGDSAVYLCASSLGISRELFFGEGSRLTVL.

The chain has TRBV11-2 and TRBJ2-7; D is unresolved. CDR1 SGHAT and CDR2 FQNNGV come from the germline V gene. CDR3 size: 11 residues. Trimming shortened V by 3 bases and J by 5 bases, and 5 bases separated the two germline ends. In nucleotides, the CDR3 is TGTGCCAGCAGCTTGACGAACGAGCAGTACTTC. Translating it yields CASSLTNEQYF.

The chain employs TRBV6-1 and TRBJ2-1; 9 bases match TRBD2. The V segment lost 5 bases and the J segment 6 bases; nucleotides outside the gene matches: 8. The CDR3 sequence is 15 residues long. From germline, CDR1 is MNHNS and CDR2 SASEGT. This chain's CDR3 is CASSSGLARLNEQFF. The CDR3 DNA reads TGTGCCAGCAGTTCTGGACTAGCGAGACTCAATGAGCAGTTCTTC.

The chain joins TRBV14 to TRBJ1-4, with a weak D call TRBD1 (6 bases). V was pared by 4 bases and J by 3 bases, with 21 bases between. Germline V CDR1 and CDR2: SGHDN, FVKESK. The CDR3 is 18 residues long. In DNA, the CDR3 is TGTGCCAGCAGCCCGCGGGTGGGGGCCACGAAGTCTAATGAAAAACTGTTTTTT. As protein: CASSPRVGATKSNEKLFF.

The CDR3 reads CASSYGTGLYEQYF. The CDR3, as DNA: TGTGCCAGCAGTTACGGGACAGGGCTATACGAGCAGTACTTC. The V call is TRBV6-5, the J call TRBJ2-5, with TRBD1 identical over 9 bases. With the DNA end fitting TRBJ2-7 better, the J assignment may be wrong. The CDR3 spans 14 residues. Germline assignment: CDR1 MNHEY and CDR2 SVGAGI.

The V and J genes are TRBV7-9 and TRBJ1-2; 11 nucleotides agree with TRBD1. V trimming: 3 bases; J trimming: 0 bases; junction bases outside the gene matches: 3. Germline V gene sequence: CDR1 SEHNR, CDR2 FQNEAQ (reference sequence). The CDR3 extends over 16 amino acids. CDR3 amino acids: CASSLDRGPANYGYTF. The CDR3 DNA reads as TGTGCCAGCAGCTTGGACAGGGGGCCTGCTAACTATGGCTACACCTTC.

The chain recombines TRBV19 with TRBJ2-7; a possible D gene is TRBD1 (6 bases). V shed 5 bases and J shed 5 bases, with 13 bases lying between them. The CDR3 length is 13 residues. Germline assignment: CDR1 LNHDA and CDR2 SQIVND (reference sequence). The CDR3 is CASSAGTINEQYF. The CDR3 DNA reads TGTGCCAGTAGTGCCGGGACAATCAACGAGCAGTACTTC.

The chain uses TRBV18 and TRBJ2-2; TRBD1 is a possible D gene (5 bases). V was shortened by 4 bases and J by 8 bases, with 17 bases between the two germline ends. The germline V gene encodes CDR1 KGHSH and CDR2 LQKENI. The CDR3 length is 15 residues. This chain's CDR3 is CASSRTSPKGGELFF. The CDR3 DNA follows: TGTGCCAGCTCACGGACCTCTCCTAAGGGGGGGGAGCTGTTTTTT.

The chain has TRBV9 and TRBJ1-2; D perhaps matches TRBD1 (5 bases). Germline V gene lookup returns CDR1 SGDLS and CDR2 YYNGEE. Trimming left V 2 bases short and J 0 bases short, with 11 bases between. The CDR3 spans 15 residues. The CDR3 sequence is CASSVTELTNYGYTF. The CDR3 DNA reads as TGTGCCAGCAGCGTGACAGAATTAACTAACTATGGCTACACCTTC.

This clone has a single count. This chain links TRBV11-3 with TRBJ2-3; D is ambiguous. CDR1 and CDR2 from the germline V gene are SGHNT and YENEEA. Trimming cost V 0 bases and J 3 bases, with 7 bases left between them. There are 14 residues in the CDR3. DNA for the CDR3: TGTGCCAGCAGCTTAGATCAGGCAACAGATACGCAGTATTTT. Protein: CASSLDQATDTQYF.

This sequence joins TRBV5-4 and TRBJ1-1; D gene ambiguous. The germline V gene has CDR1 SGHNT and CDR2 YYREEE (reference sequence). V was shortened by 0 bases and J by 1 base, with 7 bases between the two germline ends. The CDR3 contains 14 residues. CDR3 coding DNA: TGTGCCAGCAGCTTGGGAGGGCAGAACACTGAAGCTTTCTTT. Amino acids: CASSLGGQNTEAFF.

This chain links TRBV25-1 with TRBJ2-2; D unresolved. The length of the CDR3 is 15 residues. V was pared by 0 bases and J by 1 base, with 6 bases between. Looked up from germline, CDR1 is MGHDK and CDR2 is SYGVNS. CDR3 loop: CASSEYPENTGELFF. Written as DNA, the CDR3 is TGTGCCAGCAGTGAATATCCGGAGAACACCGGGGAGCTGTTTTTT.

The chain recombines TRBV6-2 or TRBV6-3 with TRBJ2-5; 9 positions match TRBD1. From germline, CDR1 is MNHEY and CDR2 SVGEGT. J was trimmed by 4 bases and V by 2 bases; bases with no gene match: 5. The CDR3 has 15 amino acids. The CDR3 here is CASSYVQGAAETQYF. The CDR3 nucleotides are TGTGCCAGCAGTTACGTACAGGGGGCGGCAGAGACCCAGTACTTC.

The rearrangement uses TRBV28 and TRBJ1-1, with no clear D. CDR3 length: 15 amino acids. Germline CDR1 is MDHEN and CDR2 is SYDVKM. Trimming stripped 6 bases from V and 5 bases from J, with 19 bases between. The CDR3: CASSPPLSPGTEAFF. The CDR3 region has the DNA TGTGCCAGCAGCCCCCCTCTCTCGCCGGGGACTGAAGCTTTCTTT.

The rearrangement links TRBV5-1 to TRBJ2-2, with 8 nucleotides matching TRBD1. J gave up 4 bases and V 4 bases, and 6 bases lay outside the gene matches. The CDR3 is 15 amino acids. CDR1 and CDR2 from the germline V gene are SGHRS and YFSETQ. CDR3 in DNA: TGCGCCAGCAGCGACAGGGGTCCCCTCACCGGGGAGCTGTTTTTT. The encoded protein is CASSDRGPLTGELFF. The full variable domain, with the rest looked up from reference TRBV5-1 and TRBJ2-2, is KAGVTQTPRYLIKTRGQQVTLSCSPISGHRSVSWYQQTPGQGLQFLFEYFSETQRNKGNFPGRFSGRQFSNSRSEMNVSTLELGDSALYLCASSDRGPLTGELFFGEGSRLTVL.

A single count supports this clone. This chain connects TRBV6-5 to TRBJ2-5; a weak D match, TRBD1 (6 bases). The CDR3 extends over 13 amino acids. V lost 0 bases and J 7 bases, leaving 9 bases between the germline ends. CDR1 is MNHEY, CDR2 SVGAGI, per germline. In DNA, the CDR3 is TGTGCCAGCAGTTACTCCAGGGGTGCGACCCAGTACTTC. Protein: CASSYSRGATQYF.